This T cell receptor beta chain was captured in a study of Graves' ophthalmopathy and Graves' hyperthyroidism. Study information: Absence of ophthalmopathy within 18 months of follow-up defined stable hyperthyroidism. Overall study findings and caveats: Ophthalmopathy could be told apart from stable hyperthyroidism by a 13-signature model (about 88% sensitivity, roughly 81% specificity). Blood also contained most of the expanded thyroid clonotypes above 0.001 frequency.

Trimming shortened V by 1 base and J by 3 bases, and 12 bases separated the two germline ends. Looked up from germline, CDR1 is DFQATT and CDR2 is SNEGSKA (reference sequence). The CDR3 runs to 14 residues. The authors enrolled newly diagnosed hyperthyroidism patients aged 18 to 65 with under 2 months' duration. From RNA, the CDR3 regions of TCR beta chains were amplified and sequenced. First-round RT-PCR with HTBI primers preceded a second-round multiplex PCR. TCRdb re-called the multiplex PCR reads through MiXCR, storing one row per CDR3 protein. In the table there are 500,000 to 700,000 distinct CDR3 sequences, under 45% of which are singletons. This clonotype was seen repeatedly, ten times or more. No antigen is known for it.

This TCR was recovered from an adult man with Graves' hyperthyroidism. The chain joins TRBV20-1 to TRBJ1-1; D may be TRBD1 (5 bases). Material for sequencing was peripheral blood or thyroid tissue (not recorded which). The chain's CDR3 is CSARGQGTYTEAFF. The CDR3 DNA sequence: TGCAGTGCTAGAGGGCAGGGAACATACACTGAAGCTTTCTTT.